This entry lists 3 T cell receptor beta chains sequenced from one sample in a study of cytomegalovirus exposure and HLA in healthy donors. PCR used 60 Vbeta primers and 13 Jbeta primers. The method was immunoSEQ multiplex PCR; TCRdb's version includes in-frame clones alone and lacks a portion of them. The sample holds 100,000 or so clones, 65% to 75% seen once. Source material: PBMCs. These receptors all stem from a man in his forties in good health and CMV-seropositive.

CDR3 region: CASSPRTGKGPEQYF. In DNA, the CDR3 is TGTGCCAGCAGCCCCCGGACAGGAAAGGGCCCCGAGCAGTACTTC. This sequence joins TRBV7-8 and TRBJ2-7; 7 bases are a match to TRBD1. Germline trimming cut 5 bases from V and 6 bases from J; bases unmatched to any gene: 13. The CDR3 runs to 15 residues. Germline V gene lookup returns CDR1 SGHVS and CDR2 FQNEAQ.

V is TRBV18 and J is TRBJ1-5; D not resolved. CDR3 length equals 14 residues. The germline V and J ends were trimmed by 5 bases and 1 base, with 9 bases remaining between them. The V gene's germline CDR1 is KGHSH and CDR2 LQKENI. The CDR3, as DNA: TGTGCCAGCTCATCGGAGAGGAGCAATCAGCCCCAGCATTTT. As protein: CASSSERSNQPQHF. The variable domain in full, completed from reference TRBV18 and TRBJ1-5, reads NAGVMQNPRHLVRRRGQEARLRCSPMKGHSHVYWYRQLPEEGLKFMVYLQKENIIDESGMPKERFSAEFPKEGPSILRIQQVVRGDSAAYFCASSSERSNQPQHFGDGTRLSIL.

This chain links TRBV16 with TRBJ1-5; 11 bases are shared with TRBD1. V was clipped by 0 bases and J by 0 bases; unmatched bases: 10. CDR3 length equals 20 residues. From germline, CDR1 is KGHSY and CDR2 FQNENV. CDR3 nucleotide sequence: TGTGCCAGCAGCCAATCGAGAGGACAGGGGGCCTACCTTAGCAATCAGCCCCAGCATTTT. It yields the protein CASSQSRGQGAYLSNQPQHF.